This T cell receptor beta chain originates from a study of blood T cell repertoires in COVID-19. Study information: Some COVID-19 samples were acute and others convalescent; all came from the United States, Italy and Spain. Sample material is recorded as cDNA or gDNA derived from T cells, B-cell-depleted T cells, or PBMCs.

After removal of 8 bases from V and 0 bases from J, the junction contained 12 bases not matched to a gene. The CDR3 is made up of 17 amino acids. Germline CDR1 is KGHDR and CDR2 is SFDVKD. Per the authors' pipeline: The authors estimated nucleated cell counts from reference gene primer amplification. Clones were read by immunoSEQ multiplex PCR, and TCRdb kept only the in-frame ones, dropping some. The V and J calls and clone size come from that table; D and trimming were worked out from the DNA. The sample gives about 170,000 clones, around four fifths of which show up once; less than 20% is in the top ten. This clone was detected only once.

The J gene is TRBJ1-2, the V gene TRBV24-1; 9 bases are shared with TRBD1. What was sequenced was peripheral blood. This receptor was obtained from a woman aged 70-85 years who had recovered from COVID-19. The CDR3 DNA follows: TGTGCCACCACGACGCGTCGACACAGGGGGCCTAACTATGGCTACACCTTC. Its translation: CATTTRRHRGPNYGYTF.